What follows are 30 T cell receptor beta chains derived from one specimen sequenced in a study of T-cell reconstitution after alpha-beta-depleted transplantation in children. Preparation of the TCRbeta library involved a method that used unique molecular identifiers. TCRdb analysed the PCR reads with MiXCR anew, one entry per CDR3 protein. The sample has around 500,000 distinct CDR3 sequences; 12% are singletons. The input for sequencing was PBMCs from the stem cell graft donor, taken from the stem cell graft. The receptors shown here come from a human donor who donated a stem cell graft to a child with combined immunodeficiency.

Concerning this clonotype: One end of the junction varies from germline; a read error may be responsible. The gene calls are TRBV3-1 and TRBJ2-3, with 13 bases lining up with TRBD2. Germline values: CDR1 LGHDT, CDR2 YNNKEL (reference sequence). CDR3 length: 15 amino acids. The CDR3 spells CASSQEEGLAGFAFF. In DNA, the CDR3 is TGTGCCAGCAGCCAAGAGGAGGGACTAGCGGGATTCGCGTTCTTT.

Many counts were recorded for this clonotype. The chain carries TRBV7-9 and TRBJ2-1; no clear D. V was pared by 3 bases and J by 7 bases, with 13 bases between. There are 14 residues in the CDR3. Germline loops: CDR1 SEHNR, CDR2 FQNEAQ (reference sequence). The CDR3 coding sequence is TGTGCCAGCAGCTTTCCACCACCCGTGAATGAGCAGTTCTTC. Protein: CASSFPPPVNEQFF.

This clonotype was counted ten times or more. The chain employs TRBV12-3 or TRBV12-4 and TRBJ1-3; the match to TRBD1 covers 11 bases. V was clipped by 4 bases and J by 5 bases; unmatched bases: 4. The CDR3 runs 15 residues. CDR3 in amino acids: CASSSGTGGRNTIYF. The DNA of the CDR3 is TGTGCCAGCAGTTCGGGGACAGGGGGGCGAAACACCATATATTTT.

The rearrangement joins TRBV6-2 or TRBV6-3 to TRBJ2-1; TRBD2 matches 8 bases. CDR3 length equals 18 residues. Germline trimming cut 8 bases from V and 1 base from J; bases unmatched to any gene: 16. Germline CDR1 and CDR2: MNHEY and SVGEGT. Here the CDR3 reads CASGKLYSGSRSYNEQFF. CDR3 DNA sequence: TGTGCCAGCGGCAAGCTCTACAGCGGGAGTCGGTCCTACAATGAGCAGTTCTTC.

The chain couples TRBV7-8 to TRBJ2-1; 13 nucleotides line up with TRBD2. Trimming took 4 bases from V and 4 from J; bases not matched to a gene: 10. The CDR3 sequence is 18 residues long. Germline lookup yields CDR1 SGHVS and CDR2 FQNEAQ. The CDR3 coding sequence is TGTGCCAGCAGCTGGGACTCCGGGACTAGCGGGGAGTACAATGAGCAGTTCTTC. Amino acids: CASSWDSGTSGEYNEQFF.

This clonotype has at least ten counts. The chain recombines TRBV12-3 or TRBV12-4 with TRBJ2-1, with D hard to call. The length of the CDR3 is 14 residues. With 5 bases removed from V and 2 bases from J, the gap between germline ends came to 10 bases. This CDR3 reads CASSIQLTYNEQFF. The CDR3 DNA reads TGTGCCAGCAGTATCCAGTTGACCTACAATGAGCAGTTCTTC.

This sequence joins TRBV12-3 or TRBV12-4 and TRBJ2-3; D is perhaps TRBD2 (6 bases). The CDR3 runs 15 residues. V was trimmed by 3 bases and J by 4 bases, leaving 14 bases between them. The CDR3, as DNA: TGTGCCAGCAGTTTTTATGGAGGGAGAGCAGATACGCAGTATTTT. As protein: CASSFYGGRADTQYF.

This clonotype turned up a few times. This chain links TRBV13 with TRBJ1-2; weak D call: TRBD1 (6 bases). CDR3 length: 13 residues. The germline CDR1 and CDR2 sequences are PRHDT and FYEKMQ (reference sequence). Trimming took 8 bases from V and 3 from J, leaving 13 bases between them. The CDR3 is CASRERGDYGYTF. The CDR3 coding sequence is TGTGCCAGCCGGGAGAGGGGGGACTATGGCTACACCTTC.

The gene calls are TRBV7-2 and TRBJ2-1, with TRBD2 matching 8 bases. The trim removed 3 bases at V and 7 bases at J, leaving 5 bases unmatched. From germline, CDR1 is SGHTA and CDR2 FQGNSA. This CDR3 has 14 amino acids. The CDR3, as DNA: TGTGCCAGCAGCTTCGGGGGGGCGGGGAATGAGCAGTTCTTC. Translating it yields CASSFGGAGNEQFF.

For this clonotype: A clone one base away is much larger, so this may be a read error. The chain uses TRBV6-1 and TRBJ1-2, with a tentative D call TRBD1 (6 bases). The germline gives CDR1 MNHNS, CDR2 SASEGT. V gave up 7 bases and J gave up 7 bases, with 22 bases separating them. This CDR3 has 15 amino acids. The chain's CDR3 is CASKRSSGSGAGYTF. The CDR3 DNA sequence: TGTGCCAGCAAACGGTCTAGCGGGTCAGGGGCTGGCTACACCTTC.

Only a few counts were recorded for this clonotype. The chain uses TRBV19 and TRBJ2-1, with D unresolved. Trimming removed 1 base at V and 7 bases at J, with 5 bases between. The CDR3 is made up of 12 amino acids. CDR1 and CDR2 from the germline V gene are LNHDA and SQIVND (reference sequence). CDR3 DNA: TGTGCCAGTAGTATAGTAGTTAATGAGCAGTTCTTC. Translating it yields CASSIVVNEQFF.

The chain combines TRBV11-1 with TRBJ1-5, with 8 bases identical to TRBD1. The CDR3 contains 17 residues. Trimming removed 1 base from V and 0 bases from J; junction bases left unmatched: 5. Germline V gives CDR1 SGHAT, CDR2 FQDESV (reference sequence). The CDR3, as DNA: TGTGCCAGCAGCTTAGAGACAGGGGACTATAGCAATCAGCCCCAGCATTTT. Protein: CASSLETGDYSNQPQHF.

This clonotype showed up just a few times. This chain links TRBV12-5 with TRBJ2-2; maybe TRBD2 (5 bases). This CDR3 comprises 17 residues. V was trimmed by 0 bases and J by 4 bases, leaving 15 bases between them. CDR1 and CDR2 (germline): LGHNT, FRNRAP. The CDR3 DNA reads TGTGCTAGTGGTTTGGTTAGCGTCAGAGTACTCACCGGGGAGCTGTTTTTT. Translating it yields CASGLVSVRVLTGELFF. Complete variable domain (other parts from reference TRBV12-5 and TRBJ2-2): DARVTQTPRHKVTEMGQEVTMRCQPILGHNTVFWYRQTMMQGLELLAYFRNRAPLDDSGMPKDRFSAEMPDATLATLKIQPSEPRDSAVYFCASGLVSVRVLTGELFFGEGSRLTVL.

The CDR3 DNA reads TGTGCCAGCAGTGGACAGGGGGCGAGGACCGGGGAGCTGTTTTTT. Protein sequence: CASSGQGARTGELFF. The V call is TRBV6-1, the J call TRBJ2-2, with TRBD1 identical over 10 bases. Germline V gives CDR1 MNHNS, CDR2 SASEGT. The CDR3 spans 15 residues. V was pared by 4 bases and J by 5 bases, with 4 bases of the junction left unmatched.

This clonotype was counted only a few times. The chain combines TRBV20-1 with TRBJ1-5, with D maybe TRBD1 (5 bases). Trimming removed 2 bases at V and 6 bases at J, with 11 bases between. Germline CDR1 and CDR2: DFQATT and SNEGSKA (reference sequence). This CDR3 has 13 amino acids. The CDR3 DNA follows: TGCAGTGCTAGACGGCAGGGAGGTCAGCCCCAGCATTTT. Its protein product is CSARRQGGQPQHF.

This clonotype was counted many times. The rearrangement links TRBV6-5 to TRBJ2-1; 7 bases map to TRBD2. V dropped 2 bases and J dropped 6; count of bases not matched to a gene: 4. The CDR3 is 14 amino acids. Germline CDR1 is MNHEY and CDR2 is SVGAGI. CDR3 in DNA: TGTGCCAGCAGTTACGGCAGGGAGGGCAATGAGCAGTTCTTC. Translating it yields CASSYGREGNEQFF.

This clonotype has more than one count but fewer than ten. The chain recombines TRBV14 with TRBJ1-4, with 8 positions matching TRBD1. Trimming removed 4 bases from V and 3 bases from J; junction bases left unmatched: 7. CDR3 length: 16 residues. In germline, CDR1 is SGHDN, CDR2 FVKESK. The CDR3, as DNA: TGTGCCAGCAGCCCTAATCGACAGGGGCCTAATGAAAAACTGTTTTTT. As protein: CASSPNRQGPNEKLFF.

There are a few counts of this clonotype. The V gene is TRBV18, the J gene TRBJ2-2; the match to TRBD1 covers 7 bases. J was trimmed by 2 bases and V by 1 base; bases with no gene match: 4. This CDR3 comprises 16 residues. In germline, CDR1 is KGHSH, CDR2 LQKENI. Written as DNA, the CDR3 is TGTGCCAGCTCACCACTTGACAGGGACAACACCGGGGAGCTGTTTTTT. It is translated as CASSPLDRDNTGELFF.

The CDR3 here is CASSPGPNGDNEQFF. The CDR3 coding sequence is TGTGCCAGCAGCCCGGGACCGAACGGGGACAATGAGCAGTTCTTC. V gene TRBV5-6 combines with J gene TRBJ2-1; D possibly uses TRBD1 or TRBD2 (5 bases each). The CDR3 sequence is 15 residues long. V dropped 4 bases and J dropped 5 bases, with 16 bases sitting between them. The germline V gene encodes CDR1 SGHDT and CDR2 YYEEEE.

In its sample, this clonotype was seen many times. In DNA, the CDR3 is TGCAGTGCTAGAGAGACTCTAGCACCCCCCCACACCGGGGAGCTGTTTTTT. Translating gives CSARETLAPPHTGELFF. The chain couples TRBV20-1 to TRBJ2-2, with D perhaps matching TRBD2 (5 bases). CDR1 DFQATT and CDR2 SNEGSKA come from the germline V gene (reference sequence). The CDR3 is 17 amino acids. Trimming stripped 0 bases from V and 3 bases from J, with 17 bases between.

This clonotype appeared a few times. This chain joins TRBV12-3 or TRBV12-4 and TRBJ1-2, with 12 bases that match TRBD1. The length of the CDR3 is 16 residues. Trimming at V came to 2 bases and at J to 7 bases, leaving 8 bases not matched to a gene. The CDR3 bases are TGTGCCAGCAGTTTAATATGGGACAGGGGGCGCCTTGGCTACACCTTC. It translates to CASSLIWDRGRLGYTF.

V is TRBV6-5 and J is TRBJ1-4; 7 bases are shared with TRBD1. The CDR3 runs to 15 residues. Germline values: CDR1 MNHEY, CDR2 SVGAGI. Germline trimming cut 2 bases from V and 8 bases from J; bases unmatched to any gene: 8. The CDR3 coding sequence is TGTGCCAGCAGTTACCAGCGACAGGGACGAGAAAAACTGTTTTTT. It yields the protein CASSYQRQGREKLFF.

This clonotype was detected ten times or more. The chain links TRBV4-3 to TRBJ2-2, with TRBD1 identical over 7 bases. The V and J ends lost 1 base and 6 bases, in that order; junction bases with no gene match: 5. The CDR3 loop spans 15 amino acids. CDR1 and CDR2 (germline): LGHNA, YSLEER. CDR3 DNA: TGCGCCAGCAGCCAAGGGGACAGCCCCGCCGGGGAGCTGTTTTTT. Translating it yields CASSQGDSPAGELFF.

CDR3 sequence reads: CASSDRVNQPQHF. The CDR3 DNA reads as TGTGCCAGCTCCGACAGGGTCAATCAGCCCCAGCATTTT. V gene TRBV27 combines with J gene TRBJ1-5; 7 bases are a match to TRBD1. Per germline, CDR1 MNHEY and CDR2 SMNVEV (reference sequence). The trim removed 8 bases at V and 3 bases at J, leaving 4 bases unmatched. The CDR3 runs to 13 residues.

The sample holds a few counts of this clonotype. The chain carries TRBV20-1 and TRBJ2-1; 14 bases match TRBD2. This CDR3 is built from 18 residues. Unmatched junction bases numbered 14, after V lost 3 bases and J lost 7 bases. The germline V gene encodes CDR1 DFQATT and CDR2 SNEGSKA (reference sequence). The chain's CDR3 is CSARVSRGLAGDFNEQFF. The CDR3 nucleotides are TGCAGTGCTAGGGTGTCTCGGGGACTAGCGGGAGATTTTAATGAGCAGTTCTTC.

This clonotype appeared a few times. The V gene is TRBV29-1, the J gene TRBJ1-1; 7 nucleotides agree with TRBD1. CDR1 is SQVTM, CDR2 ANQGSEA, per germline. This CDR3 has 13 residues. After removal of 3 bases from V and 1 base from J, the junction contained 2 bases not matched to a gene. The CDR3 region has the DNA TGCAGCGTTGAGCAGGGGGAGAACACTGAAGCTTTCTTT. Protein sequence: CSVEQGENTEAFF.

V and J are TRBV21-1 and TRBJ1-6; the DNA was not used to check the table's D call, TRBD1. TRBV21-1 counts as a pseudogene. This CDR3 spans 15 amino acids. The CDR3 sequence: CASSVHPGKNSPLHF. CDR3 DNA: TGTGCCAGCAGCGTCCATCCAGGGAAGAACTCACCCCTCCACTTT.

The sample holds many counts of this clonotype. The V gene is TRBV7-2, the J gene TRBJ2-7; 9 bases map to TRBD2. This CDR3 contains 14 residues. In germline, CDR1 is SGHTA, CDR2 FQGNSA. After removal of 2 bases from V and 4 bases from J, the junction contained 3 bases not matched to a gene. Here the CDR3 reads CASSLLAGGYEQYF. The CDR3 DNA reads as TGTGCCAGCAGCTTACTCGCGGGAGGGTACGAGCAGTACTTC.

As DNA, the CDR3 is TGTGCCAGCAGTCAACTAGTCCGGTCCTACAATGAGCAGTTCTTC. This codes for CASSQLVRSYNEQFF. The chain links TRBV6-1 to TRBJ2-1; weak D call: TRBD2 (5 bases). Germline V gene sequence: CDR1 MNHNS, CDR2 SASEGT. V lost 5 bases to trimming and J lost 1 base, with 12 bases between them. This CDR3 comprises 15 residues.

This clonotype showed up just a few times. The chain employs TRBV4-3 and TRBJ2-5, with D tentatively TRBD1 (5 bases). V shed 4 bases and J shed 5 bases, with 20 bases lying between them. Looked up from germline, CDR1 is LGHNA and CDR2 is YSLEER. The CDR3 runs 16 residues. The CDR3 sequence is CASSPRQSTSGETQYF. The CDR3 nucleotides read TGCGCCAGCAGCCCCCGACAGAGCACCTCCGGGGAGACCCAGTACTTC.